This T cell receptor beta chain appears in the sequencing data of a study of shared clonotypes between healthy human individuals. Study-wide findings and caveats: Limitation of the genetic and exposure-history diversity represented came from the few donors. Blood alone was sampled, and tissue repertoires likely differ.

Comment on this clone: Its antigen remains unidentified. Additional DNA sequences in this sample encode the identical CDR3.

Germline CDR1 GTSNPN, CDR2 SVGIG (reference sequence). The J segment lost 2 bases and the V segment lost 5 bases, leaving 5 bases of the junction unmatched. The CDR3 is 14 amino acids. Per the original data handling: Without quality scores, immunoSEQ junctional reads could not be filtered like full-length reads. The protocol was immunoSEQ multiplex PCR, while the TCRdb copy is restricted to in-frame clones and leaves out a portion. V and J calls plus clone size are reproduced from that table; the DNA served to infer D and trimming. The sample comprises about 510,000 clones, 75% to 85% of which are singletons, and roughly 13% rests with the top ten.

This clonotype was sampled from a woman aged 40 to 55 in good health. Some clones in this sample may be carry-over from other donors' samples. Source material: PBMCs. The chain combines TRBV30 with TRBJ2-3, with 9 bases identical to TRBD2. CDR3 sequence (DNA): TGTGCCTGGGCGACTAGCGGTTCCACAGATACGCAGTATTTT. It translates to CAWATSGSTDTQYF.